The sequence of this TCR beta chain was determined in a study of shared clonotypes between healthy human individuals. Overall study context: The cohort comprised a couple of women and a few men. Their ages spanned 18 to 49 years.

Partitioning of CD4+ cells yielded a CD45RA+ naive subset and a CD45RA-negative memory subset. Data came from immunoSEQ multiplex PCR; TCRdb stores just in-frame clones and leaves some out. The data show more than 550,000 clones, with roughly 72% seen just once and approximately 1.7% held by the top ten. In this sample, this clone turned up once. The same CDR3 is also encoded by other DNA sequences in this sample. Germline V gene data show CDR1 as MDHEN and CDR2 as SYDVKM. After removal of 6 bases from V and 8 bases from J, the junction contained 8 bases not matched to a gene. This CDR3 comprises 13 residues.

The chain employs TRBV28 and TRBJ1-2; 8 bases align to TRBD1. The clonotype originates from a woman aged 30 to 39 in good health. Sequencing was carried out using memory CD4+ T cells sorted from blood. Subset reported: CD45RA-negative fraction. The DNA for the CDR3 is TGTGCCAGCAGCCTCACAGGGGGACGGGGCTACACCTTC. Amino acids: CASSLTGGRGYTF.